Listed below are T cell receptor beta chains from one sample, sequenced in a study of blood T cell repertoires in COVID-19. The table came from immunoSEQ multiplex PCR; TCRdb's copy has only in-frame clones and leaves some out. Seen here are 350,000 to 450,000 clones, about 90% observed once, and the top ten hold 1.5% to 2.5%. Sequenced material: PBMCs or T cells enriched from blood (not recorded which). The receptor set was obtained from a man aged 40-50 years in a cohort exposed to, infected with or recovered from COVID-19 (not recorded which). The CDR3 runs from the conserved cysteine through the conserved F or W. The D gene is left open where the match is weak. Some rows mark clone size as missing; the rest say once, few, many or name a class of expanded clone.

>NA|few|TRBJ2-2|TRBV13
TGTGCCAGCAGCTTAATGCTAGCCGGGGAGCTGTTTTTT
CASSLMLAGELFF
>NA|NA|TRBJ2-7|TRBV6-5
TGTGCCAGCAGTTATAGCGCGGGTACCTACGAGCAGTACTTC
CASSYSAGTYEQYF
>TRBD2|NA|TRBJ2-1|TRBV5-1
TGCGCCAGCAGGCCGCTAGCGGGAGAAGAGCAGTTCTTC
CASRPLAGEEQFF
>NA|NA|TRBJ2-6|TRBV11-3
TGTGCCAGCAGCTTAACAGGCTCTGGGGCCAACGTCCTGACTTTC
CASSLTGSGANVLTF
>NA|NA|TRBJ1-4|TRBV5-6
TGTGCCAGCAGCGTCCTACAGGGAACGACTAATGAAAAACTGTTTTTT
CASSVLQGTTNEKLFF
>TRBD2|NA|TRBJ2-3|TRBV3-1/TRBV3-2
TGTGCCAGCAGCCCGATAGCGGGAGAGAGCACAGATACGCAGTATTTT
CASSPIAGESTDTQYF
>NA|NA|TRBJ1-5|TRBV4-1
TGCGCCAGCAGCCAAATCCAGGCCCGCCATCAGCCCCAGCATTTT
CASSQIQARHQPQHF
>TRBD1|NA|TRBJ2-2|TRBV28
TGTGCCAGCAGTCCCGGACAGGGTTCCACCGGGGAGCTGTTTTTT
CASSPGQGSTGELFF
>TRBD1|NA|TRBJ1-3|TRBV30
TGTGCCTGGGCCGTCTATCGGGACAGGGGTCACACCATATATTTT
CAWAVYRDRGHTIYF
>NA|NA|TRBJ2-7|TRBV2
TGTGCCAGCAACGGGAACTCCTACGAGCAGTACTTC
CASNGNSYEQYF
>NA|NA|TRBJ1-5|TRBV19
TGTGCCAGTAGTATAAAGGTGGCAGGGCGATCAGCCCAGCATTTT
CASSIKVAGRSAQHF
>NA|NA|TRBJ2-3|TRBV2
TGTGCCAGCAGTGAAAGCGTTCCACTGGATACGCAGTATTTT
CASSESVPLDTQYF
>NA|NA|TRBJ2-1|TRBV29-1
TGCAGCGTTGATGGGAGGAGGGAGCTCTCCTACAATGAGCAGTTCTTC
CSVDGRRELSYNEQFF
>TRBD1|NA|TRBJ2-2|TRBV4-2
TGTGCCAGCAGCCAAGAGGGGGACAGGGGTGGCACCGGGGAGCTGTTTTTT
CASSQEGDRGGTGELFF
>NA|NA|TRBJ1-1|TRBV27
TGTGCCAGCAGTTCCCTCAGGAACACTGAAGCTTTCTTT
CASSSLRNTEAFF
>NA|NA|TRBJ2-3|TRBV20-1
TGCAGTGCTTACTCCACAGATACGCAGTATTTT
CSAYSTDTQYF
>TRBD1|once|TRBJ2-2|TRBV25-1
TGTGCCAGCAGTGAGCCCGGGACAGCGAACACCGGGGAGCTGTTTTTT
CASSEPGTANTGELFF
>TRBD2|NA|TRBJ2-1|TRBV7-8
TGTGCCAGCAGCGCCACTAGCGGGCTAGTCTACAATGAGCAGTTCTTC
CASSATSGLVYNEQFF
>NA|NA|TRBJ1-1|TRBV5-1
TGCGCCAGCAGCTTGTCGCAGGGTAACACTGAAGCTTTCTTT
CASSLSQGNTEAFF
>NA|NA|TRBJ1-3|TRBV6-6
TGTGCCAGCACCAACCGGGTGGGGAGCTCTGGAAACACCATATATTTT
CASTNRVGSSGNTIYF
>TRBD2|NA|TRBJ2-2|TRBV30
TGTGCCTGGAGACTGGGACTAGCGGGATCTAGTCACACCGGGGAGCTGTTTTTT
CAWRLGLAGSSHTGELFF
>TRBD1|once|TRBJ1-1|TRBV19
TGTGCCAGTAGTATAGTTCAGGGGGCGGTATGGACTGAAGCTTTCTTT
CASSIVQGAVWTEAFF
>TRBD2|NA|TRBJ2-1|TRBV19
TGTGCCAGTAGTATAACCGCCCCAGGGACTAGCGGGTTGAGTGAGCAGTTCTTC
CASSITAPGTSGLSEQFF
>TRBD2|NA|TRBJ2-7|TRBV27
TGTGCCAGCAGACCGGGACTAGCAGCCTACGAGCAGTACTTC
CASRPGLAAYEQYF
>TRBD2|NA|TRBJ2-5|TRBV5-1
TGCGCCAGCAGCTTGGCGGGGAGGGTGGGCGAGACCCAGTACTTC
CASSLAGRVGETQYF
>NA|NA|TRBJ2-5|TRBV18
TGTGCCAGCTCACCGGACAGCCAAGAGACCCAGTACTTC
CASSPDSQETQYF
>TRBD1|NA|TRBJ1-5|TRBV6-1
TGTGCCAGCAGTGAGGAGACAGGGGGCGCGTTTCAGCCCCAGCATTTT
CASSEETGGAFQPQHF
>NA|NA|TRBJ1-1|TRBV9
TGTGCCAGCAGCGTAGAGGCAGGCACTGAAGCTTTCTTT
CASSVEAGTEAFF